What follows describes a single T cell receptor (beta chain). V shed 0 bases and J shed 0 bases, with 17 bases lying between them. This CDR3 is built from 18 residues. Per the germline V gene, CDR1 is MNHEY and CDR2 is SVGAGI. The data are from a study of T-cell reconstitution after alpha-beta-depleted transplantation in children. The authors prepared the TCRbeta library with unique molecular identifiers. TCRdb called the PCR reads again in MiXCR, with one record for every CDR3 protein. Here the sample spans around 680,000 distinct CDR3 sequences, over 15% being singletons. The rearrangement uses TRBV6-5 and TRBJ1-1; tentatively, D is TRBD1 (6 bases). This receptor was obtained from a human donor who donated a stem cell graft to a child with acute myeloid leukemia. The sample consisted of PBMCs from the stem cell graft donor, taken from the stem cell graft. The CDR3 region is CASSYSRGRTGVNTEAFF. The CDR3 nucleotides are TGTGCCAGCAGTTACTCCAGGGGCAGGACGGGAGTGAACACTGAAGCTTTCTTT.